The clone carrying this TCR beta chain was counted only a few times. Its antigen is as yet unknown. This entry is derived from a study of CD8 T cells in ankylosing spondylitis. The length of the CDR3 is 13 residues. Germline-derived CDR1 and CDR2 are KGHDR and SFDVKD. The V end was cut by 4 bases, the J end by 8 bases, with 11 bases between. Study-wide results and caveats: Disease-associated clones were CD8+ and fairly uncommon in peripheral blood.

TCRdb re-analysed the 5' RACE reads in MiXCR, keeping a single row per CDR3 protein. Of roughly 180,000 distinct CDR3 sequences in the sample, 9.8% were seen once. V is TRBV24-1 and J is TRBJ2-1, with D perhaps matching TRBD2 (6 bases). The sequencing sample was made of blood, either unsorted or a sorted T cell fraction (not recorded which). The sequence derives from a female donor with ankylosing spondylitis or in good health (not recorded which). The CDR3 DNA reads TGTGCCACCAGTGACAAGGAGCGGGATGAGCAGTTCTTC. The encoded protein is CATSDKERDEQFF.